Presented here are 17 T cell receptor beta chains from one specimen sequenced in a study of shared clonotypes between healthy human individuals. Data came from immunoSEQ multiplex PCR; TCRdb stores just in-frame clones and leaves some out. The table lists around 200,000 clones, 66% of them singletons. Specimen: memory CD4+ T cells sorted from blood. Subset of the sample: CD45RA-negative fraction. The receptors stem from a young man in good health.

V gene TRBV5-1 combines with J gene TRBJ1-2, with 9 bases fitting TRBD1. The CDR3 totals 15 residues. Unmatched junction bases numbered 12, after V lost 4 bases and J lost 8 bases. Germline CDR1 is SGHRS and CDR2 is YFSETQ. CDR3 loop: CASSKTGGFAEGYTF. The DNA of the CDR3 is TGCGCCAGCAGCAAGACAGGGGGTTTTGCGGAAGGCTACACCTTC.

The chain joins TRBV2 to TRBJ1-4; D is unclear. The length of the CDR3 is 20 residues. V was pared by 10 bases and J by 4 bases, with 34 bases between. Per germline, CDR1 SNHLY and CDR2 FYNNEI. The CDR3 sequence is CATGFEPAARIGEDNEKLFF. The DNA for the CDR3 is TGTGCCACGGGTTTCGAGCCCGCTGCCCGGATCGGAGAGGATAATGAAAAACTGTTTTTT.

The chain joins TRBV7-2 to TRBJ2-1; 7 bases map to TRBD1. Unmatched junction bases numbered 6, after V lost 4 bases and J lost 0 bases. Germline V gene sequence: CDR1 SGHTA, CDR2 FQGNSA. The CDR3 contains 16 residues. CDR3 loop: CASSSDRDSSYNEQFF. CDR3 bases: TGTGCCAGCAGCTCAGACCGGGACAGCTCCTACAATGAGCAGTTCTTC.

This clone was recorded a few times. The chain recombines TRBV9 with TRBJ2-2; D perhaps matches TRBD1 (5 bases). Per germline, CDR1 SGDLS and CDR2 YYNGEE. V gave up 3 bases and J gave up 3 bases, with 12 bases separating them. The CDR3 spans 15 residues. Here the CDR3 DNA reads TGTGCCAGCAGCGCCCAGGGCGTCCACACCGGGGAGCTGTTTTTT. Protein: CASSAQGVHTGELFF.

CDR3 DNA: TGTGCCAGCAGCCCAACAGGGGGGGGGAAAATCTACGAGCAGTACTTC. It is translated as CASSPTGGGKIYEQYF. The rearrangement uses TRBV5-4 and TRBJ2-7; D might be TRBD1 (8 bases). The CDR3 covers 16 residues. V gave up 4 bases and J gave up 3 bases, with 20 bases separating them. The germline V gene encodes CDR1 SGHNT and CDR2 YYREEE (reference sequence).

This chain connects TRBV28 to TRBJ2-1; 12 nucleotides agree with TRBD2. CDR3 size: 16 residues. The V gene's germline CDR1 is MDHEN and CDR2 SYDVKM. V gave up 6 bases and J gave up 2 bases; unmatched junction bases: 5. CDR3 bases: TGTGCCAGCAGAGGACTAGCGGGAACAGCCTACAATGAGCAGTTCTTC. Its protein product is CASRGLAGTAYNEQFF. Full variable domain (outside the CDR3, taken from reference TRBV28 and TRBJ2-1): DVKVTQSSRYLVKRTGEKVFLECVQDMDHENMFWYRQDPGLGLRLIYFSYDVKMKEKGDIPEGYSVSREKKERFSLILESASTNQTSMYLCASRGLAGTAYNEQFFGPGTRLTVL.

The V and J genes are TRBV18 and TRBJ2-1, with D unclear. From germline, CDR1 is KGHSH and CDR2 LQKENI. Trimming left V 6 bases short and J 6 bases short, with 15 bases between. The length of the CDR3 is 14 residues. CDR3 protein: CASSPTSLSNEQFF. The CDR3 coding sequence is TGTGCCAGCTCTCCTACTTCACTCTCCAATGAGCAGTTCTTC.

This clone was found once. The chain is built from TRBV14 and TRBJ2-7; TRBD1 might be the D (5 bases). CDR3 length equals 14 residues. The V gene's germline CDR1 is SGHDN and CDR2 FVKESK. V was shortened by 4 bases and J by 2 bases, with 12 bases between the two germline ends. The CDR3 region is CASSPRQSTYEQYF. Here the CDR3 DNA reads TGTGCCAGCAGCCCACGACAGAGTACCTACGAGCAGTACTTC.

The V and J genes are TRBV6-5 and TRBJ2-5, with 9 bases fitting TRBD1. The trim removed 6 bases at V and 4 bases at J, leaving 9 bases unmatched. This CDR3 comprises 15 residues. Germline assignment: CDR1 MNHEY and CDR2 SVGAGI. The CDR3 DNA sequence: TGTGCCAGCAGAGAGGGACAGGGTTTTTTAGAGACCCAGTACTTC. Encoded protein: CASREGQGFLETQYF.

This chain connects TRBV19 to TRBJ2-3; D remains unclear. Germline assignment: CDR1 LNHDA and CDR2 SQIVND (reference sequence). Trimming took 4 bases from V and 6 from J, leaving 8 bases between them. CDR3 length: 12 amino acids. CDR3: CASSTPYDTQYF. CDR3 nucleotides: TGTGCCAGTAGTACCCCCTACGATACGCAGTATTTT.

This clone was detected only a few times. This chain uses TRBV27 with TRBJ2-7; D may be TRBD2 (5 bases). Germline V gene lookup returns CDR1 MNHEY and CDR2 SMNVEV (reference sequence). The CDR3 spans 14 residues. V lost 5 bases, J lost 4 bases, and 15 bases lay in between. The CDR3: CASSPFRGHYEQYF. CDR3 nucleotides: TGTGCCAGCAGTCCCTTCCGGGGTCATTACGAGCAGTACTTC.

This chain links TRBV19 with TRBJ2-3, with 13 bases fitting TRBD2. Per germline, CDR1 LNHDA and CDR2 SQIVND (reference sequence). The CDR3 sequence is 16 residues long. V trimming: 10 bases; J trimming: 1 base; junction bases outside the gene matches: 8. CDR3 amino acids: CATGGLAGSGTDTQYF. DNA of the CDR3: TGTGCCACCGGGGGACTAGCGGGATCGGGCACAGATACGCAGTATTTT.

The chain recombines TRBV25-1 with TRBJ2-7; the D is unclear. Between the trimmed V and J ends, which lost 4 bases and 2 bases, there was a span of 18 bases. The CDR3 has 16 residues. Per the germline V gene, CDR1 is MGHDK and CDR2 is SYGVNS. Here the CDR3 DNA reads TGTGCCAGCAGTGGAACGGACCGGACCAGCCCCTACGAGCAGTACTTC. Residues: CASSGTDRTSPYEQYF.

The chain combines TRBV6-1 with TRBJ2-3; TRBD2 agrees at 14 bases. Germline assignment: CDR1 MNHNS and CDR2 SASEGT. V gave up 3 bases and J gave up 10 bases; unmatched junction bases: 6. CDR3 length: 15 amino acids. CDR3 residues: CASSEGLAGVSSQYF. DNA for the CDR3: TGTGCCAGCAGTGAGGGACTAGCGGGAGTTTCGTCGCAGTATTTT.

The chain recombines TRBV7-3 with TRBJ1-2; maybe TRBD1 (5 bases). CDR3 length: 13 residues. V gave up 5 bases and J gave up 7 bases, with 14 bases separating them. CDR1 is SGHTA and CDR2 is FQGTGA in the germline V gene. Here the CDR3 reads CASSETRDRGYTF. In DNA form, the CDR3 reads TGTGCCAGCAGCGAAACCCGGGACCGTGGCTACACCTTC.

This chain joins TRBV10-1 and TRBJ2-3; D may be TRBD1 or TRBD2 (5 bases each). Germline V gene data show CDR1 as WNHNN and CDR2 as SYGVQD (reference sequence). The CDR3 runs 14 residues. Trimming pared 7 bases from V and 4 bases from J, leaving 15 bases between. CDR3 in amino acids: CASNAPGRSDTQYF. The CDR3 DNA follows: TGCGCCAGCAATGCCCCGGGACGGTCAGATACGCAGTATTTT.

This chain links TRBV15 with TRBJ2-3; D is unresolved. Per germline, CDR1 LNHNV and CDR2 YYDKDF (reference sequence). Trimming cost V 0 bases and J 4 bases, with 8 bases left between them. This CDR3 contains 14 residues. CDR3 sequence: CATSRDRASDTQYF. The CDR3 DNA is TGTGCCACCAGCAGAGATAGGGCGTCAGATACGCAGTATTTT.